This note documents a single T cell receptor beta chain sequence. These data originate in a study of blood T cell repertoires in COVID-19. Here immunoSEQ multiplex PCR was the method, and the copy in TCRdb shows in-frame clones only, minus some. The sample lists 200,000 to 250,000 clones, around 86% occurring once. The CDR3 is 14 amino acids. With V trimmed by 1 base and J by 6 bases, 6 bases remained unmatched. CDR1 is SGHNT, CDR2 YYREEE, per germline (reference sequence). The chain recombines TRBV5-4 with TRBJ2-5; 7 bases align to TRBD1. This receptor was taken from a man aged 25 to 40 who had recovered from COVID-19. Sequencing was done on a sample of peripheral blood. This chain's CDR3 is CASSLRGGEKTQYF. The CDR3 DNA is TGTGCCAGCAGCTTGAGAGGGGGCGAAAAGACCCAGTACTTC. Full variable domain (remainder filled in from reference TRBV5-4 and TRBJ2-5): ETGVTQSPTHLIKTRGQQVTLRCSSQSGHNTVSWYQQALGQGPQFIFQYYREEENGRGNFPPRFSGLQFPNYSSELNVNALELDDSALYLCASSLRGGEKTQYFGPGTRLLVL.